This T cell receptor (beta chain) came from a study of shared clonotypes between healthy human individuals. Looked up from germline, CDR1 is MNHEY and CDR2 is SMNVEV (reference sequence). V lost 6 bases, J lost 3 bases, and 6 bases stayed unmatched. This CDR3 has 16 amino acids. Sequenced by immunoSEQ multiplex PCR; TCRdb stores in-frame clones only, minus some. Of roughly 2 million clones in the sample, 95% were seen once. This receptor was identified in a man aged 18 to 30 in good health. The specimen sequenced was naive CD4+ T cells sorted from blood. The subset: CD45RA+ positively selected. This rearrangement joins TRBV27 to TRBJ1-6, with TRBD1 matching 9 bases. The CDR3 is CASRRTGALYNSPLHF. CDR3 coding DNA: TGTGCCAGCAGAAGGACAGGGGCCCTCTATAATTCACCCCTCCACTTT.